The 4 T cell receptor beta chains in this list originate from one sample, sequenced in a study of shared clonotypes between healthy human individuals. TCRdb's table, derived via immunoSEQ multiplex PCR, lists solely in-frame clones and lacks some. The sample consists of fewer than 1.8 million clones, about 98.5% of them appearing once. The sample was naive CD4+ T cells sorted from blood. Documented subset: CD45RA+ positively selected. These receptors were collected from a man aged 25 to 40 in good health.

This clone occurred once. The V and J genes are TRBV11-2 and TRBJ2-7; D gene ambiguous. CDR1 is SGHAT, CDR2 FQNNGV, per germline. The length of the CDR3 is 13 residues. V gave up 3 bases and J gave up 6 bases, with 12 bases separating them. The CDR3 here is CASSLGFYGEQYF. The DNA of the CDR3 is TGTGCCAGCAGCTTGGGGTTTTACGGCGAGCAGTACTTC.

The genes are TRBV7-6 and TRBJ2-7; 8 bases are a match to TRBD2. Unmatched junction bases numbered 5, after V lost 5 bases and J lost 2 bases. The germline V gene encodes CDR1 SGHVS and CDR2 FNYEAQ. The length of the CDR3 is 14 residues. The CDR3, as DNA: TGTGCCAGCAGCGTTAGCGGGAAAACCTACGAGCAGTACTTC. Protein sequence: CASSVSGKTYEQYF. The full variable domain, in which reference TRBV7-6 and TRBJ2-7 provide the parts outside the CDR3, is GAGVSQSPRYKVTKRGQDVALRCDPISGHVSLYWYRQALGQGPEFLTYFNYEAQQDKSGLPNDRFSAERPEGSISTLTIQRTEQRDSAMYRCASSVSGKTYEQYFGPGTRLTVT.

The genes are TRBV29-1 and TRBJ2-7, with a weak D call TRBD2 (5 bases). The V gene's germline CDR1 is SQVTM and CDR2 ANQGSEA. The V end was cut by 6 bases, the J end by 4 bases, with 13 bases between. This CDR3 has 12 residues. CDR3 residues: CSVDPTGYEQYF. CDR3 nucleotide sequence: TGCAGCGTAGACCCGACGGGATACGAGCAGTACTTC.

This chain connects TRBV9 to TRBJ2-2, with D hard to call. Deletions cut 4 bases from V and 1 base from J, with 14 bases between. The CDR3 is 16 residues long. The germline V gene encodes CDR1 SGDLS and CDR2 YYNGEE. Here the CDR3 DNA reads TGTGCCAGCAGCCCCCTTCCGGTCAAGAACACCGGGGAGCTGTTTTTT. Translated: CASSPLPVKNTGELFF. Together with reference TRBV9 and TRBJ2-2, the CDR3 gives the full variable domain: DSGVTQTPKHLITATGQRVTLRCSPRSGDLSVYWYQQSLDQGLQFLIQYYNGEERAKGNILERFSAQQFPDLHSELNLSSLELGDSALYFCASSPLPVKNTGELFFGEGSRLTVL.